This paragraph covers one T cell receptor beta chain sequence. The antigen is unknown. J lost 1 base, V lost 1 base, and 7 bases had no gene match. Per germline, CDR1 LGHNA and CDR2 YSLEER. This CDR3 is 16 amino acids long. The sample belongs to a study of cytomegalovirus exposure and HLA in healthy donors. The PCR ran on 60 Vbeta and 13 Jbeta primers. Profiling relied on immunoSEQ multiplex PCR, and the TCRdb table lists in-frame clones only, not all of them. This table has about 130,000 clones, 80% appearing once. Notes on the study in general: Later on, an analysis tied 18,000 or so TCR beta sequences to HLA alleles at 0.05 false discovery rate.

The sequence was obtained from a woman aged 40 to 50 in good health and CMV-seronegative. The chain has TRBV4-3 and TRBJ2-7, with 7 nucleotides matching TRBD1. Sequenced input: PBMCs. CDR3 DNA sequence: TGCGCCAGCAGCCAAGGAGTGCAGGGGGAGTCCTACGAGCAGTACTTC. This encodes CASSQGVQGESYEQYF.